This TCR beta chain was captured by sequencing in a study of shared clonotypes between healthy human individuals. Notes on the study in general: With few donors, the genetic and exposure-history diversity represented was limited.

Splitting of CD4+ cells produced CD45RA+ naive and CD45RA-negative memory subsets. An even split of each subset's genomic DNA across several immunoSEQ plates was performed. The protocol was immunoSEQ multiplex PCR, while the TCRdb copy is restricted to in-frame clones and leaves out a portion. In the table there are about 2 million clones, 85% to 95% of which are singletons. Germline V gene data show CDR1 as MNHNS and CDR2 as SASEGT. The CDR3 has 14 amino acids. Trimming cost V 1 base and J 3 bases, with 6 bases left between them. Of note for this clone: As yet, its antigen is unknown.

This receptor was identified in a man aged 18 to 29 in good health. Input material: naive CD4+ T cells sorted from blood. The subset denotes: CD45RA+ positively selected. The chain employs TRBV6-1 and TRBJ2-2, with D unclear. The CDR3, as DNA: TGTGCCAGCAGTGAAGTCCGGTACACCGGGGAGCTGTTTTTT. Translating it yields CASSEVRYTGELFF.